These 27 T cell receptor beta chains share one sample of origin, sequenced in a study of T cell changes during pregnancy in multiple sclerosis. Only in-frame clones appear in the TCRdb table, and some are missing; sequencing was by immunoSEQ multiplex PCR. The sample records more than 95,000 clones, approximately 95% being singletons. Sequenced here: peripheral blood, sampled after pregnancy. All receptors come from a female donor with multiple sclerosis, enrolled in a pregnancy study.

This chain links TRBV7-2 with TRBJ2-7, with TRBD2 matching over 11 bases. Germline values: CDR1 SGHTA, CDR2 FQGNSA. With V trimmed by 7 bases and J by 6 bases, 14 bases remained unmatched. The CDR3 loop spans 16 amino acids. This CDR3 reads CASTPQRGLAGGEQYF. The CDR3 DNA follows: TGTGCCAGCACCCCCCAGAGGGGTCTAGCGGGAGGCGAGCAGTACTTC.

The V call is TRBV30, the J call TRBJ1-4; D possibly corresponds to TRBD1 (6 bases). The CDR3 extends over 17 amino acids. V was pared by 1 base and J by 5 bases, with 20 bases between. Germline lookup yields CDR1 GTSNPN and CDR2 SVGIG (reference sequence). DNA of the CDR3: TGTGCCTGGAGTGCCTCTCCGAGGACAGCCAAGAATGAAAAACTGTTTTTT. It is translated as CAWSASPRTAKNEKLFF.

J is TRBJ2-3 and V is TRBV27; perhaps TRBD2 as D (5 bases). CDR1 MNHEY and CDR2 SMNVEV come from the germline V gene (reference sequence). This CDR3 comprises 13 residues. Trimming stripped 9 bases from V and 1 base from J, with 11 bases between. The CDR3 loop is CAREAWGTDTQYF. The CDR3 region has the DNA TGTGCCAGGGAGGCTTGGGGCACAGATACGCAGTATTTT.

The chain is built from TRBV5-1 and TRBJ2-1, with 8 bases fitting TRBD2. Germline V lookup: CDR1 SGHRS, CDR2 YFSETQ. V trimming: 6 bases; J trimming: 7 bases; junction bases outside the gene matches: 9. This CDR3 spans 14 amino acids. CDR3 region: CASTREGLSNEQFF. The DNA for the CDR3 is TGCGCCAGCACCCGGGAGGGCCTAAGTAATGAGCAGTTCTTC.

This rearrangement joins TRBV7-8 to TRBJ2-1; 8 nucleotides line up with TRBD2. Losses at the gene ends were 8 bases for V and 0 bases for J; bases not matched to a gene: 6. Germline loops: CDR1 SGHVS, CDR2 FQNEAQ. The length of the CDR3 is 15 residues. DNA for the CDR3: TGTGCCAGCGGAGCGGGAGTAGGCTCCTACAATGAGCAGTTCTTC. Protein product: CASGAGVGSYNEQFF.

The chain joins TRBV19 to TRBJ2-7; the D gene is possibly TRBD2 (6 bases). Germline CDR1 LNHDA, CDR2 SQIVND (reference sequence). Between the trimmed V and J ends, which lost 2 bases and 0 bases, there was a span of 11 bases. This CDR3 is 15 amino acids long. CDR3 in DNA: TGTGCCAGTAGTATACGACTAGGGAGCTCCTACGAGCAGTACTTC. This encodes CASSIRLGSSYEQYF.

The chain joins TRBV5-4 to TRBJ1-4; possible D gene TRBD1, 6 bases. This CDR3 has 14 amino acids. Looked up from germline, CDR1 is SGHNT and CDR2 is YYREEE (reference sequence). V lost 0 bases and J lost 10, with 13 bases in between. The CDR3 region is CASSLGTGRGKLFF. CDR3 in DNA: TGTGCCAGCAGCTTGGGAACAGGGAGGGGAAAACTGTTTTTT.

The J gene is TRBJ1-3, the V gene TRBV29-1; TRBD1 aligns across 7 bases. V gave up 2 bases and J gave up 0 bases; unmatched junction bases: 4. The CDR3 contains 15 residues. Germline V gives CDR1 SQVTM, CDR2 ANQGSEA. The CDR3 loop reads CSVERDSPSGNTIYF. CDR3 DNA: TGCAGCGTTGAAAGGGACAGCCCCTCTGGAAACACCATATATTTT.

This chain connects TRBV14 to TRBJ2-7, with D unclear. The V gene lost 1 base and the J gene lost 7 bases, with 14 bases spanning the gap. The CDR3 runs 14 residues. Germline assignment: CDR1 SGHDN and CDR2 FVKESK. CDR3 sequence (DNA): TGTGCCAGCAGCCAAGTCGGAGTTACGGGTGAGCAGTACTTC. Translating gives CASSQVGVTGEQYF. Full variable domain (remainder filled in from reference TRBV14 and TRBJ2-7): EAGVTQFPSHSVIEKGQTVTLRCDPISGHDNLYWYRRVMGKEIKFLLHFVKESKQDESGMPNNRFLAERTGGTYSTLKVQPAELEDSGVYFCASSQVGVTGEQYFGPGTRLTVT.

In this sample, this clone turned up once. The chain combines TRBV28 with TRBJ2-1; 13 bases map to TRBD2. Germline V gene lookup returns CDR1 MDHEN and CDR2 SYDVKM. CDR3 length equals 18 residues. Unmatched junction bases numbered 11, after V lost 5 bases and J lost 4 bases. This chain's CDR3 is CASSPPLAGGGIYNEQFF. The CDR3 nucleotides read TGTGCCAGCAGTCCACCACTAGCGGGGGGGGGAATTTACAATGAGCAGTTCTTC.

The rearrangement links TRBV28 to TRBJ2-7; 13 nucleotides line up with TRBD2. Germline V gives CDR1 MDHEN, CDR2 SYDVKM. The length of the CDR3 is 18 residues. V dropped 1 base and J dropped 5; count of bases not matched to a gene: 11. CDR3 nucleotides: TGTGCCAGCAGTTTATATTTACTAGCGGGAGGGCGGCCGGACGAGCAGTACTTC. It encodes CASSLYLLAGGRPDEQYF.

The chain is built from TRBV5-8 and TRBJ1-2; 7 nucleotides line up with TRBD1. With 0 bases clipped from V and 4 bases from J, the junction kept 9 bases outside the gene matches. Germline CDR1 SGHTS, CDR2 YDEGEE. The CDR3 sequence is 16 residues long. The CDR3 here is CASSLALREGAYGYTF. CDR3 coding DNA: TGTGCCAGCAGCTTGGCGTTGCGGGAGGGGGCCTATGGCTACACCTTC.

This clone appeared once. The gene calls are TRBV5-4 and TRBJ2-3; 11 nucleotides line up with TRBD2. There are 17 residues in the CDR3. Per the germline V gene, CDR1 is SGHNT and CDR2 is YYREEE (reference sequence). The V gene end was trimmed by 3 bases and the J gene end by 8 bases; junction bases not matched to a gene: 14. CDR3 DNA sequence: TGTGCCAGCAGCTACCCGATCACAACTAGCGGGAGCGGTACGCAGTATTTT. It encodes CASSYPITTSGSGTQYF. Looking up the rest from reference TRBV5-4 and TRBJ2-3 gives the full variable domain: ETGVTQSPTHLIKTRGQQVTLRCSSQSGHNTVSWYQQALGQGPQFIFQYYREEENGRGNFPPRFSGLQFPNYSSELNVNALELDDSALYLCASSYPITTSGSGTQYFGPGTRLTVL.

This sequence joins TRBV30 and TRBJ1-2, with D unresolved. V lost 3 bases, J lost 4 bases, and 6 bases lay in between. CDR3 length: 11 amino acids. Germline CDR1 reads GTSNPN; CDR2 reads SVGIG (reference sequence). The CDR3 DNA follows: TGTGCCTGGAGACCGGGCTATGGCTACACCTTC. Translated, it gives CAWRPGYGYTF.

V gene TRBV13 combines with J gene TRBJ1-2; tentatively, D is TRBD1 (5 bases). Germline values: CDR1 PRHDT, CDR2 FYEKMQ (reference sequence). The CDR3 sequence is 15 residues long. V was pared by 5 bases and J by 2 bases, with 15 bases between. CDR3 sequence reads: CASSRKRGGNYGYTF. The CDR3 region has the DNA TGTGCCAGCAGCCGTAAAAGGGGCGGCAACTATGGCTACACCTTC.

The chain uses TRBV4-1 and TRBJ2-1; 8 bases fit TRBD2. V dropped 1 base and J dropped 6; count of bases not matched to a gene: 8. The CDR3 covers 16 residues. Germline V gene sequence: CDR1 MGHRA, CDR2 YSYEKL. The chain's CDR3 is CASSQVRAGAGNEQFF. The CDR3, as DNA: TGCGCCAGCAGCCAAGTAAGAGCGGGAGCTGGCAATGAGCAGTTCTTC.

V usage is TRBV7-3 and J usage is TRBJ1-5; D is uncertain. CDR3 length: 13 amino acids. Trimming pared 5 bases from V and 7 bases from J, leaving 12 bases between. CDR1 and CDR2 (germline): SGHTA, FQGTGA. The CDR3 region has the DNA TGTGCCAGCAGCCCCCCGGGAAAACAGCCCCAGCATTTT. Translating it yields CASSPPGKQPQHF.

The CDR3 sequence: CASRPGGAEQETQYF. CDR3 in DNA: TGTGCCAGCAGACCAGGGGGAGCAGAACAAGAGACCCAGTACTTC. The chain combines TRBV6-1 with TRBJ2-5, with TRBD1 matching 7 bases. The CDR3 has 15 residues. V dropped 6 bases and J dropped 2; count of bases not matched to a gene: 9. Per the germline V gene, CDR1 is MNHNS and CDR2 is SASEGT.

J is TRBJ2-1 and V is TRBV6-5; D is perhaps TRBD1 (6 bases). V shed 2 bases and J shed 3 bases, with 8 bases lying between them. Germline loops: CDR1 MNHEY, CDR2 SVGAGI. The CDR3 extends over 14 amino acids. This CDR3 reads CASSYRDIYNEQFF. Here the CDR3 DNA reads TGTGCCAGCAGTTACCGGGACATCTACAATGAGCAGTTCTTC.

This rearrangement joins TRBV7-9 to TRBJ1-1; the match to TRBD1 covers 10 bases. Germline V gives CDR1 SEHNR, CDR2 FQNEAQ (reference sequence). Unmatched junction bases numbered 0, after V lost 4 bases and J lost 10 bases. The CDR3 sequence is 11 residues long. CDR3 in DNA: TGTGCCAGCAGCTGGACAGGGGGAGCTTTCTTT. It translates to CASSWTGGAFF.

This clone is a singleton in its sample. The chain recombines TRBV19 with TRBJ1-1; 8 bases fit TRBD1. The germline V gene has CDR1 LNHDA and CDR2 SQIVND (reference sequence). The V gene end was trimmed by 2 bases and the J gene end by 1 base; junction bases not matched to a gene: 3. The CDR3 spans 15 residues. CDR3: CASSIYGQGNTEAFF. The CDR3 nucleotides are TGTGCCAGTAGTATATACGGACAGGGGAACACTGAAGCTTTCTTT.

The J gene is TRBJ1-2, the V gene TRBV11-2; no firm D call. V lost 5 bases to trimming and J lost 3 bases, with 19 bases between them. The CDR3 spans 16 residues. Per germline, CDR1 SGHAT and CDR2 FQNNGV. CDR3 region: CASSALLRGEDYGYTF. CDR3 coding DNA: TGTGCCAGCAGCGCCCTCCTTCGCGGGGAGGACTATGGCTACACCTTC.

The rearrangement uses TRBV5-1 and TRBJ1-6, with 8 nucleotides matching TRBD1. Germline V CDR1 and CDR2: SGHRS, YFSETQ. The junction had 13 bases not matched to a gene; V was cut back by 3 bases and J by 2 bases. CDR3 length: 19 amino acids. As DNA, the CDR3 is TGCGCCAGCAGCTCCGGACTCTTGGACAGGGAAGCCTATAATTCACCCCTCCACTTT. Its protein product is CASSSGLLDREAYNSPLHF.

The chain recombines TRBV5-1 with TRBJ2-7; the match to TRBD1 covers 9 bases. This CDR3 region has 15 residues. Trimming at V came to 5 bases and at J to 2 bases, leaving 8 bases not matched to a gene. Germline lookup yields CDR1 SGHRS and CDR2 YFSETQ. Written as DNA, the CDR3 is TGCGCCAGCAGAGCACCGGGACAGGGAACCTACGAGCAGTACTTC. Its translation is CASRAPGQGTYEQYF.

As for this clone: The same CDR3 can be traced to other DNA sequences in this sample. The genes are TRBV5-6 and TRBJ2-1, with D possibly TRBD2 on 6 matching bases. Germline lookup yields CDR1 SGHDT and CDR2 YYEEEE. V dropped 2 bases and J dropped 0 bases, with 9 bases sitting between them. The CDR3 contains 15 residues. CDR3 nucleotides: TGTGCCAGCAGCTTTAGCGGAAGCTCCTACAATGAGCAGTTCTTC. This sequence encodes CASSFSGSSYNEQFF.

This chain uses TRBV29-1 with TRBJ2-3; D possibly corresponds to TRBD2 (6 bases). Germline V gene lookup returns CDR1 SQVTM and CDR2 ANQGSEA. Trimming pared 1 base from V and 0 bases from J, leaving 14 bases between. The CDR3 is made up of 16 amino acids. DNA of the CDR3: TGCAGCGTTGAAGGGATTAGCGGAACTAGCACAGATACGCAGTATTTT. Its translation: CSVEGISGTSTDTQYF.

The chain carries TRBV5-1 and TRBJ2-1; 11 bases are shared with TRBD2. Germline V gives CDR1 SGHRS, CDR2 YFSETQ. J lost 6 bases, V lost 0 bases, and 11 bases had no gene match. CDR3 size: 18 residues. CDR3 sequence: CASSLDLLAGGSPNEQFF. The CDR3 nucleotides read TGCGCCAGCAGCTTGGACCTTCTAGCGGGAGGCAGTCCCAATGAGCAGTTCTTC.